One sample yielded the 30 T cell receptor beta chains listed below, sequenced in a study of OX40 agonist ivuxolimab in advanced cancers. TCRdb's copy holds only in-frame clones and misses some; the assay was immunoSEQ multiplex PCR. The table includes around 70,000 clones, 80% to 90% detected once. The input for sequencing was CD4+ or CD8+ T cells sorted from blood, taken in a trial of the OX40 agonist ivuxolimab. The receptors shown here come from an adult with an advanced solid tumor such as melanoma, head and neck, liver or kidney cancer.

The rearrangement links TRBV6-5 to TRBJ2-3; perhaps TRBD2 as D (5 bases). The germline V gene encodes CDR1 MNHEY and CDR2 SVGAGI. This CDR3 is 13 amino acids long. The V and J ends lost 6 bases and 4 bases respectively, with 11 bases between them. As DNA, the CDR3 is TGTGCCAGCAGCCCGGACTTCTCAGATACGCAGTATTTT. Translating it yields CASSPDFSDTQYF.

V is TRBV6-6 and J is TRBJ2-1, with D uncertain. The V end was cut by 4 bases, the J end by 7 bases, with 8 bases between. The CDR3 loop spans 12 amino acids. CDR1 and CDR2 (germline): MNHNY, SVGAGI (reference sequence). The CDR3 nucleotides read TGTGCCAGCAGTTCTACCGTTAATGAGCAGTTCTTC. Translated: CASSSTVNEQFF.

This chain connects TRBV2 to TRBJ2-7, with 10 positions matching TRBD1. With 5 bases clipped from V and 2 bases from J, the junction kept 3 bases outside the gene matches. The CDR3 extends over 14 amino acids. Germline V gene lookup returns CDR1 SNHLY and CDR2 FYNNEI. CDR3 coding DNA: TGTGCCAGCAGTAAAGACAGGGGGCCCTACGAGCAGTACTTC. Translated: CASSKDRGPYEQYF.

With respect to this clone: At one boundary the junction diverges from the germline segment, which might be a read error. The chain uses TRBV6-7 and TRBJ2-7; the D is unclear. TRBV6-7 is an open reading frame, and its role is uncertain. This CDR3 comprises 13 residues. The CDR3 loop is CASSYHRAGLYCF. DNA of the CDR3: TGTGCCAGCAGTTACCATAGGGCCGGGCTCTACTGCTTC.

This chain uses TRBV7-8 with TRBJ1-2; D possibly corresponds to TRBD1 (5 bases). The CDR3 extends over 14 amino acids. Deletions cut 5 bases from V and 5 bases from J, with 15 bases between. The germline gives CDR1 SGHVS, CDR2 FQNEAQ. CDR3 in DNA: TGTGCCAGCAGCCCACGGGTCGGGGGTTATGGCTACACCTTC. As protein: CASSPRVGGYGYTF.

This clone was seen only once. The chain couples TRBV7-2 to TRBJ2-1; D gene uncertain. Germline V lookup: CDR1 SGHTA, CDR2 FQGNSA. Deletions cut 5 bases from V and 9 bases from J, with 14 bases between. The CDR3 has 13 amino acids. Here the CDR3 DNA reads TGTGCCAGCAGCAATAGATGGGGTAGTGAGCAGTTCTTC. This encodes CASSNRWGSEQFF.

This chain uses TRBV7-2 with TRBJ1-1, with a possible D match to TRBD1 (5 bases). The CDR3 length is 12 residues. Trimming removed 8 bases from V and 5 bases from J, with 12 bases in between. CDR1 and CDR2 (germline): SGHTA, FQGNSA. DNA of the CDR3: TGTGCCAGCGGGGGTGCGGGAACTGAAGCTTTCTTT. The encoded protein is CASGGAGTEAFF.

The chain uses TRBV27 and TRBJ2-3; D may match TRBD1 or TRBD2 (5 bases each). The CDR3 is 16 amino acids. The germline V and J ends were trimmed by 5 bases and 6 bases, with 21 bases remaining between them. The germline gives CDR1 MNHEY, CDR2 SMNVEV (reference sequence). In DNA form, the CDR3 reads TGTGCCAGCAGTACCATCGGGGCCGGCCGGTTGGATACGCAGTATTTT. It yields the protein CASSTIGAGRLDTQYF.

The chain employs TRBV6-8 and TRBJ2-7; 9 bases fit TRBD2. The CDR3 runs to 14 residues. The germline V gene encodes CDR1 MNHGY and CDR2 SAAAGT. V dropped 4 bases and J dropped 3; count of bases not matched to a gene: 4. CDR3 coding DNA: TGTGCCAGCAGTTTTGCTAGCGGGGACTACGAGCAGTACTTC. Protein product: CASSFASGDYEQYF.

The V call is TRBV6-1, the J call TRBJ2-7; TRBD2 agrees at 10 bases. CDR3 length: 15 amino acids. Germline values: CDR1 MNHNS, CDR2 SASEGT. The ends lost 1 base at V and 2 bases at J; junction bases unmatched: 2. The CDR3 protein is CASSEGLAGPYEQYF. CDR3 coding DNA: TGTGCCAGCAGTGAAGGACTAGCGGGCCCCTACGAGCAGTACTTC.

In DNA, the CDR3 is TGTGCCAGCAGTCGAATAGGGGGGCAGGGGGCAACTGAAGCTTTCTTT. Translation: CASSRIGGQGATEAFF. This sequence joins TRBV7-2 and TRBJ1-1, with 8 bases that match TRBD1. From germline, CDR1 is SGHTA and CDR2 FQGNSA. Trimming took 6 bases from V and 5 from J; bases not matched to a gene: 14. This CDR3 has 16 residues.

The rearrangement joins TRBV28 to TRBJ2-5; 7 bases fit TRBD1. Germline assignment: CDR1 MDHEN and CDR2 SYDVKM. The CDR3 spans 14 residues. The junction had 11 bases not matched to a gene; V was cut back by 9 bases and J by 4 bases. For the CDR3, the DNA is TGTGCCAGTAGGGACAGCGCGGGTGGAGAGACCCAGTACTTC. This sequence encodes CASRDSAGGETQYF.

CDR3 region: CASSLGPNADTQYF. The CDR3 nucleotides are TGTGCCAGCAGCTTAGGCCCCAACGCAGATACGCAGTATTTT. The chain uses TRBV11-3 and TRBJ2-3; D gene ambiguous. Deletions cut 1 base from V and 4 bases from J, with 9 bases between. There are 14 residues in the CDR3. CDR1 is SGHNT and CDR2 is YENEEA in the germline V gene.

The chain couples TRBV5-1 to TRBJ1-4; D not resolved. The CDR3 covers 14 residues. Trimming cost V 4 bases and J 2 bases, with 9 bases left between them. Germline V gene lookup returns CDR1 SGHRS and CDR2 YFSETQ. This chain's CDR3 is CASSQYSTNEKLFF. The CDR3 DNA is TGCGCCAGCAGCCAGTATTCTACTAATGAAAAACTGTTTTTT.

The rearrangement uses TRBV10-1 and TRBJ2-3; D perhaps matches TRBD2 (6 bases). Trimming took 5 bases from V and 8 from J, leaving 17 bases between them. The CDR3 length is 14 residues. Germline values: CDR1 WNHNN, CDR2 SYGVQD (reference sequence). The CDR3 bases are TGCGCCAGCAGTCGGGGCAGGGAGGTTGGTACGCAGTATTTT. It encodes CASSRGREVGTQYF.

The chain employs TRBV6-1 and TRBJ1-1, with D uncertain. With 10 bases removed from V and 7 bases from J, the gap between germline ends came to 19 bases. CDR3 length: 13 amino acids. Germline CDR1 is MNHNS and CDR2 is SASEGT. CDR3 loop: CATISPVVNEAFF. The CDR3 DNA sequence: TGTGCCACCATATCCCCGGTGGTGAATGAAGCTTTCTTT.

The chain uses TRBV18 and TRBJ1-1; 9 bases align to TRBD1. Per germline, CDR1 KGHSH and CDR2 LQKENI. This CDR3 is built from 14 residues. Germline trimming cut 3 bases from V and 4 bases from J; bases unmatched to any gene: 3. This CDR3 is CASSPGQGSTEAFF. The CDR3 DNA is TGTGCCAGCTCACCCGGACAGGGGTCCACTGAAGCTTTCTTT.

This chain connects TRBV11-2 to TRBJ1-1; D ambiguous. The length of the CDR3 is 14 residues. Trimming removed 5 bases from V and 4 bases from J, with 14 bases in between. Germline V CDR1 and CDR2: SGHAT, FQNNGV. The CDR3 protein is CASSPTSRGTEAFF. In DNA form, the CDR3 reads TGTGCCAGCAGCCCCACGTCTCGGGGCACTGAAGCTTTCTTT.

The chain recombines TRBV6-5 with TRBJ1-4, with 7 bases that match TRBD1. V lost 5 bases to trimming and J lost 8 bases; unmatched junction nucleotides: 11. Germline loops: CDR1 MNHEY, CDR2 SVGAGI. The CDR3 is 15 amino acids. CDR3 in DNA: TGTGCCAGCAGTATGAGACAGGGTTTGGGAGAAAAACTGTTTTTT. Its protein product is CASSMRQGLGEKLFF.

The rearrangement joins TRBV6-5 to TRBJ1-3; D is ambiguous. CDR3 length equals 13 residues. Deletions cut 4 bases from V and 4 bases from J, with 8 bases between. CDR1 and CDR2 (germline): MNHEY, SVGAGI. CDR3 region: CASSSDAGNTIYF. The CDR3 DNA follows: TGTGCCAGCAGTTCCGACGCGGGAAACACCATATATTTT.

The gene calls are TRBV19 and TRBJ2-3; the match to TRBD1 covers 9 bases. Unmatched junction bases numbered 5, after V lost 4 bases and J lost 3 bases. The CDR3 loop spans 15 amino acids. Per the germline V gene, CDR1 is LNHDA and CDR2 is SQIVND (reference sequence). In nucleotides, the CDR3 is TGTGCCAGTAGTAGAGGACAGGGGCGGACAGATACGCAGTATTTT. Translation gives CASSRGQGRTDTQYF.

The gene calls are TRBV6-6 and TRBJ1-2; D is possibly TRBD1 (6 bases). Germline CDR1 MNHNY, CDR2 SVGAGI (reference sequence). The V end lost 6 bases, the J end lost 8 bases, and 19 bases lay between the germline ends. The CDR3 contains 14 residues. CDR3 sequence (DNA): TGTGCCAGCAGCACGGGAACAGGGTCATCCGGCTACACCTTC. Translating gives CASSTGTGSSGYTF.

The rearrangement joins TRBV7-3 to TRBJ2-1, with 13 bases matching TRBD2. This CDR3 has 16 amino acids. CDR1 SGHTA and CDR2 FQGTGA come from the germline V gene. The junction had 4 bases not matched to a gene; V was cut back by 5 bases and J by 3 bases. The CDR3 region is CASSQGLAGIYNEQFF. The CDR3 region has the DNA TGTGCCAGCAGCCAGGGACTAGCGGGAATCTACAATGAGCAGTTCTTC.

Points on this clone: Other nucleotide sequences from this sample produce the same CDR3. This rearrangement joins TRBV5-6 to TRBJ1-1; D is undetermined. Trimming pared 8 bases from V and 1 base from J, leaving 9 bases between. This CDR3 region has 12 residues. Per germline, CDR1 SGHDT and CDR2 YYEEEE. The CDR3 is CASNQANTEAFF. For the CDR3, the DNA is TGTGCCAGTAACCAGGCGAACACTGAAGCTTTCTTT.

The chain employs TRBV19 and TRBJ2-3; no definite D call. The CDR3 totals 14 residues. V was shortened by 8 bases and J by 4 bases, with 16 bases between the two germline ends. Germline V CDR1 and CDR2: LNHDA, SQIVND (reference sequence). CDR3 sequence reads: CASSDLKYPDTQYF. The CDR3 coding sequence is TGTGCCAGTTCGGACCTCAAATACCCAGATACGCAGTATTTT.

This clone was observed a few times. This chain joins TRBV6-1 and TRBJ2-7, with 12 nucleotides matching TRBD1. Germline CDR1 is MNHNS and CDR2 is SASEGT. This CDR3 is built from 18 residues. Trimming took 8 bases from V and 3 from J; bases not matched to a gene: 17. CDR3 in DNA: TGTGCCAGCCGTGCGCAACCCTTCGGGACAGGGGGCTTCTACGAGCAGTACTTC. It specifies CASRAQPFGTGGFYEQYF.

The rearrangement links TRBV29-1 to TRBJ2-7; D ambiguous. Deletions cut 4 bases from V and 6 bases from J, with 13 bases between. CDR3 length: 12 residues. Germline V gene lookup returns CDR1 SQVTM and CDR2 ANQGSEA. CDR3 sequence: CSVAQAGVEQYF. The CDR3 nucleotides read TGCAGCGTTGCCCAGGCAGGAGTCGAGCAGTACTTC.

CDR3 region: CASSQAYGLAGGDTQYF. CDR3 bases: TGCGCCAGCAGCCAAGCTTACGGACTAGCGGGGGGAGATACGCAGTATTTT. This rearrangement joins TRBV4-1 to TRBJ2-3; 14 positions agree with TRBD2. From germline, CDR1 is MGHRA and CDR2 YSYEKL. CDR3 size: 17 residues. After removal of 1 base from V and 5 bases from J, the junction contained 5 bases not matched to a gene.

This clone was seen a single time. The chain employs TRBV10-3 and TRBJ2-3, with D hard to call. The CDR3 runs to 17 residues. Trimming took 2 bases from V and 0 from J, leaving 15 bases between them. Germline CDR1 and CDR2: ENHRY and SYGVKD. The CDR3 region has the DNA TGTGCCATCAGTGAGCGTACGGGCAATCCTAGCACAGATACGCAGTATTTT. Its translation: CAISERTGNPSTDTQYF.

The J gene is TRBJ1-1, the V gene TRBV5-3, with D unresolved. TRBV5-3 is given ORF status, its function remaining uncertain. Trimming took off 8 bases at V and 2 bases at J, with 16 bases between the two ends. CDR3 length: 14 amino acids. CDR3 region: CASSSIGPNTEAFF. The DNA of the CDR3 is TGTGCCAGCAGTTCTATCGGGCCTAACACTGAAGCTTTCTTT.